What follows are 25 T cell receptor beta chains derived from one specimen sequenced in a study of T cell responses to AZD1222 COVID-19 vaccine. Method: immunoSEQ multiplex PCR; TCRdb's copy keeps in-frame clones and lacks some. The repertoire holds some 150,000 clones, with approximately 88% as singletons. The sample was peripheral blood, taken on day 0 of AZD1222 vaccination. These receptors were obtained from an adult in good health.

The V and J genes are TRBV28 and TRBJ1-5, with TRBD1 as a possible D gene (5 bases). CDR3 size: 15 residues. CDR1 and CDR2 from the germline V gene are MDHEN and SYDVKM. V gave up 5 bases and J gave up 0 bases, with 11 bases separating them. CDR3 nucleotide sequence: TGTGCCAGCAGTCCCGGGGCCTATAGCAATCAGCCCCAGCATTTT. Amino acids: CASSPGAYSNQPQHF.

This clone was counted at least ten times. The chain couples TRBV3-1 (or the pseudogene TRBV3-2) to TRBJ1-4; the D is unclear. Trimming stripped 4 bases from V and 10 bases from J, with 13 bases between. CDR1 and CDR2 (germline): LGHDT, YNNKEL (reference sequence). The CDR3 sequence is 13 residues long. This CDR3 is CASSLPPPGKLFF. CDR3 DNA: TGTGCCAGCAGCCTCCCCCCTCCGGGAAAACTGTTTTTT.

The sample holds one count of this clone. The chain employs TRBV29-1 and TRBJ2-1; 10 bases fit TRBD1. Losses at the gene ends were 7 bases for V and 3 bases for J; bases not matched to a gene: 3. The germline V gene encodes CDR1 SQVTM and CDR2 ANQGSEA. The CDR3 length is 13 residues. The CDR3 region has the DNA TGCAGCGCCGGACAGGGGGACTACAATGAGCAGTTCTTC. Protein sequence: CSAGQGDYNEQFF.

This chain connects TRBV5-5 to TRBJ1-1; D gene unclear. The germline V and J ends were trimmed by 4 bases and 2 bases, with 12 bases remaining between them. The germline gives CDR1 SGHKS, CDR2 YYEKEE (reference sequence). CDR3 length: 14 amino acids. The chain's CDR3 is CASSPFIVNTEAFF. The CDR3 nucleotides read TGTGCCAGCAGCCCTTTTATTGTAAACACTGAAGCTTTCTTT.

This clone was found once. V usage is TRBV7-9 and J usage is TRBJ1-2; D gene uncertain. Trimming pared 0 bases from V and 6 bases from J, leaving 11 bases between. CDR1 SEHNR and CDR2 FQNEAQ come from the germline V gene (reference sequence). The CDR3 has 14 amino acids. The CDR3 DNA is TGTGCCAGCAGCTTAGCAACGGGGAAGGATGGCTACACCTTC. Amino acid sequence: CASSLATGKDGYTF.

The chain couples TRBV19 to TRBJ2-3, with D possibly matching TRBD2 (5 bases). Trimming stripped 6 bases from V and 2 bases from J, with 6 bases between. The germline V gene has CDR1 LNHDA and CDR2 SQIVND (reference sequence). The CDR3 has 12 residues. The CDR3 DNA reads TGTGCCAGTAGCGGGGACACAGATACGCAGTATTTT. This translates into CASSGDTDTQYF.

Here the CDR3 reads CASSSSVFETQYF. For the CDR3, the DNA is TGTGCCAGCAGTTCCTCCGTGTTCGAGACCCAGTACTTC. The chain links TRBV27 to TRBJ2-5, with D hard to call. Trimming left V 4 bases short and J 5 bases short, with 11 bases between. This CDR3 comprises 13 residues. The germline V gene encodes CDR1 MNHEY and CDR2 SMNVEV (reference sequence).

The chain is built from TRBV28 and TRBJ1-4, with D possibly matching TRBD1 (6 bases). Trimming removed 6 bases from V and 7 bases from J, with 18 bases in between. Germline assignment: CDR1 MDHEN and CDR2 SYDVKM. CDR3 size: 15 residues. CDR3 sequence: CASRGGAASFEKLFF. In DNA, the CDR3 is TGTGCCAGCAGGGGGGGGGCAGCTTCGTTTGAAAAACTGTTTTTT.

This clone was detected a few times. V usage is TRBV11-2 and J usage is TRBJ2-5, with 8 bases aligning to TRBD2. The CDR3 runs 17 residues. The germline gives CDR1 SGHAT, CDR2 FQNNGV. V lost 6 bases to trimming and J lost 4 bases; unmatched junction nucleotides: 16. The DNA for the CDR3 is TGTGCCAGCAGACCCGGATCCGGGGGGGGCCAGCGAGAGACCCAGTACTTC. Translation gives CASRPGSGGGQRETQYF.

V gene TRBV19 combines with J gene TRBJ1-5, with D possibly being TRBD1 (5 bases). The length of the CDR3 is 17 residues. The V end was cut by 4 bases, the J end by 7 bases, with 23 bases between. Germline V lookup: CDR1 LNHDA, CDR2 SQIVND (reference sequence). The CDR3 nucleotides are TGTGCCAGTAGTAAGGGGCGAGGGGTTAGTGAGGGACAGCCCCAGCATTTT. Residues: CASSKGRGVSEGQPQHF.

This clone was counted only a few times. CDR3 in amino acids: CASSLRPPGQAYNEQFF. The CDR3, as DNA: TGTGCCAGCAGCCTGCGCCCGCCGGGACAGGCCTACAATGAGCAGTTCTTC. The gene calls are TRBV7-2 and TRBJ2-1, with 8 bases aligning to TRBD1. V gave up 5 bases and J gave up 2 bases; unmatched junction bases: 11. The CDR3 loop spans 17 amino acids. Per germline, CDR1 SGHTA and CDR2 FQGNSA. Full variable domain (outside the CDR3, taken from reference TRBV7-2 and TRBJ2-1): GAGVSQSPSNKVTEKGKDVELRCDPISGHTALYWYRQSLGQGLEFLIYFQGNSAPDKSGLPSDRFSAERTGGSVSTLTIQRTQQEDSAVYLCASSLRPPGQAYNEQFFGPGTRLTVL.

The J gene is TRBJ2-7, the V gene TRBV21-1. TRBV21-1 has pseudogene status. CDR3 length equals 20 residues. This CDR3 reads CASSKVWERTDPQEADEQYF. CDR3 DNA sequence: TGTGCCAGCAGCAAAGTGTGGGAAAGGACGGACCCCCAAGAGGCAGACGAGCAGTACTTC.

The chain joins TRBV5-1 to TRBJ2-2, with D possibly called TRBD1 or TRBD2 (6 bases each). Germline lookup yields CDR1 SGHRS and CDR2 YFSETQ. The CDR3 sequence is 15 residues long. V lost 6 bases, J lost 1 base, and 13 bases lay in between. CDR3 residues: CASKQGGGNTGELFF. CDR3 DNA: TGCGCCAGCAAACAGGGAGGAGGGAACACCGGGGAGCTGTTTTTT.

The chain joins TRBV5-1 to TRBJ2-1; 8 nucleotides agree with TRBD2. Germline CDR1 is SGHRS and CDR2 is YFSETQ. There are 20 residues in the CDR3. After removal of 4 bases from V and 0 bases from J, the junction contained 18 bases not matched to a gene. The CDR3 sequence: CASSPLGVGGGTRSYNEQFF. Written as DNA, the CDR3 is TGCGCCAGCAGCCCCTTAGGAGTAGGCGGGGGGACCCGCTCCTACAATGAGCAGTTCTTC.

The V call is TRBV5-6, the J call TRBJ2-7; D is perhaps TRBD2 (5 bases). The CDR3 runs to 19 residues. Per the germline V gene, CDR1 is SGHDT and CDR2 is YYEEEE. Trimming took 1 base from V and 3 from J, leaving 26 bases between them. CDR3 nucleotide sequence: TGTGCCAGCAGCTTGAACGAATTGGTAGAGGGTTCCTACTTCTACGAGCAGTACTTC. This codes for CASSLNELVEGSYFYEQYF.

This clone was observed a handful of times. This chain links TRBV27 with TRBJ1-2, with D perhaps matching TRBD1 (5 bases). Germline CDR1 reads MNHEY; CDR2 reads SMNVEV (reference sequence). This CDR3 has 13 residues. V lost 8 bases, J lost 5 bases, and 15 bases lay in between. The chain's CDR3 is CASSGGEGYGYTF. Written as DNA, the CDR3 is TGTGCCAGCTCGGGGGGGGAGGGTTATGGCTACACCTTC.

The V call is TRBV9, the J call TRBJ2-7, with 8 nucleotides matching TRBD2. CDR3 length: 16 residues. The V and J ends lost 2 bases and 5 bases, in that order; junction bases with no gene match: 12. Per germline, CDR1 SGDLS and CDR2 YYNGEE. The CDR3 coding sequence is TGTGCCAGCAGCGTCAGCGGGGGTCAGACCTTGAACGAGCAGTACTTC. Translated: CASSVSGGQTLNEQYF.

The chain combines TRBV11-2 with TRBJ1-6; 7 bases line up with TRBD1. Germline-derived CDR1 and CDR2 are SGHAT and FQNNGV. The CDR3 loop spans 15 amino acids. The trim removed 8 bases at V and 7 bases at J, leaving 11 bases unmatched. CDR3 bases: TGTGCCAGCCGTCAGGGGGTTAGGAGGAATTCACCCCTCCACTTT. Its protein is CASRQGVRRNSPLHF.

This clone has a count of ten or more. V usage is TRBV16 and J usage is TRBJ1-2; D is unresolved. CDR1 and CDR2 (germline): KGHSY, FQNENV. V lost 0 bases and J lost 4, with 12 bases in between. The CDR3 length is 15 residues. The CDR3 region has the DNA TGTGCCAGCAGCCAATCGGTATTGGGTATCTATGGCTACACCTTC. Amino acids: CASSQSVLGIYGYTF.

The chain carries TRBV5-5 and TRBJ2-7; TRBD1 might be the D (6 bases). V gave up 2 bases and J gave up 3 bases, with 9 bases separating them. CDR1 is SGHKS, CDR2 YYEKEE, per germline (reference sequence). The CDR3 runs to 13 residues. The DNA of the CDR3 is TGTGCCAGCAGCTTAGGGGGAAACTACGAGCAGTACTTC. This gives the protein CASSLGGNYEQYF.

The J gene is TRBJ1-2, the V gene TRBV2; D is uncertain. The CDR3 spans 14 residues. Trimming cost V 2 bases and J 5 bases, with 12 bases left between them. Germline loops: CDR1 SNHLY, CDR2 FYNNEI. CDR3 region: CASSESTFAYGYTF. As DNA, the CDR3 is TGTGCCAGCAGTGAATCAACCTTCGCTTATGGCTACACCTTC.

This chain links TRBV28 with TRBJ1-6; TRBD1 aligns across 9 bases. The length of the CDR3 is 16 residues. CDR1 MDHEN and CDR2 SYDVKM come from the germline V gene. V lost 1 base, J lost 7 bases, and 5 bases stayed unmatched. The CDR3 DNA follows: TGTGCCAGCAGTTTATTACAGGGGGCTAGGAATTCACCCCTCCACTTT. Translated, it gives CASSLLQGARNSPLHF.

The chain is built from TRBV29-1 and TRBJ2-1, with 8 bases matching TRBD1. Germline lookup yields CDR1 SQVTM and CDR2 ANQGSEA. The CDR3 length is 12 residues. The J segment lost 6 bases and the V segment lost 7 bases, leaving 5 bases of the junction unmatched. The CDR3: CSASQGGNEQFF. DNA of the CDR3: TGCAGCGCATCACAGGGGGGCAATGAGCAGTTCTTC.

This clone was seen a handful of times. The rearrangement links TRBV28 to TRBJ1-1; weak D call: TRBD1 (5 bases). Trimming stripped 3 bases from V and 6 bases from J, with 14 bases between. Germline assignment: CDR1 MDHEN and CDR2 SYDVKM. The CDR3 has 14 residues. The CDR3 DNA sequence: TGTGCCAGCAGTTTTGGACGGGGGATCGCTGAAGCTTTCTTT. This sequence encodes CASSFGRGIAEAFF.

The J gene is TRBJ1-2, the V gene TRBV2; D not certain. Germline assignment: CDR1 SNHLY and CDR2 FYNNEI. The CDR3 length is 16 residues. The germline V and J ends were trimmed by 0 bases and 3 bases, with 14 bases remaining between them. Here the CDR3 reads CASSEARVLRYYGYTF. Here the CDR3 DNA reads TGTGCCAGCAGTGAAGCGAGAGTGTTACGCTACTATGGCTACACCTTC.